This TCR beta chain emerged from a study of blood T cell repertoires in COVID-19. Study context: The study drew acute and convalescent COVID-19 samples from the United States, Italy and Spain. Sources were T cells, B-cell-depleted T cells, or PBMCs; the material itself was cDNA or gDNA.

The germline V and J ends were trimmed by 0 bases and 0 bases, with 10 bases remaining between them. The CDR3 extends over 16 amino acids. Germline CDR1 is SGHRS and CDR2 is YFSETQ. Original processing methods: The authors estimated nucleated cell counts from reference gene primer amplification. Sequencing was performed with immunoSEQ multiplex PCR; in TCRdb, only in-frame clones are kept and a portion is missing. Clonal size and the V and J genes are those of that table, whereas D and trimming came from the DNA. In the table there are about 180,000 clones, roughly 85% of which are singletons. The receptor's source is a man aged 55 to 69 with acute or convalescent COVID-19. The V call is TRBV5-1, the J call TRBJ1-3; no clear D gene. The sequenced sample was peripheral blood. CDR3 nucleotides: TGCGCCAGCAGCTTGGGTTCAGCGAACTCTGGAAACACCATATATTTT. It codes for CASSLGSANSGNTIYF.